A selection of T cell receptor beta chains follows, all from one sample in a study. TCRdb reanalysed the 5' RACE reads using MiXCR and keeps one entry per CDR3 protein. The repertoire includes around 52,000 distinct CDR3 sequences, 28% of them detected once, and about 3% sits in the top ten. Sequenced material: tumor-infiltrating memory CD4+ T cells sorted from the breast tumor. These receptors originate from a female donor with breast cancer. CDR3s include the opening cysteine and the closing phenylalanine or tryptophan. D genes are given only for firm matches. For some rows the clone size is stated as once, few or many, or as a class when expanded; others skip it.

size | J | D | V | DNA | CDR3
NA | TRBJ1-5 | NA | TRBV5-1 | TGCGCCAGCAGCCCTTTGGGTCATAGCAATCAGCCCCAGCATTTT | CASSPLGHSNQPQHF
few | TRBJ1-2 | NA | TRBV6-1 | TGTGCCAGTCGGACCTCGGGAGAAAACTATGGCTACACCTTC | CASRTSGENYGYTF
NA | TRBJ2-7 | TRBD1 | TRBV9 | TGTGCCAGCAGCGGAGGGACAGGGGAATTCTACGAGCAGTACTTC | CASSGGTGEFYEQYF
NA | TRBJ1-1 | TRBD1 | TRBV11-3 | TGTGCCAGCAGCCTAGGGGGACAGGGCGTTGAAGCTTTCTTT | CASSLGGQGVEAFF
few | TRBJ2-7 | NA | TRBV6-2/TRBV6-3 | TGTGCCAGCAGTCACCACGGCAGGGTGTCCTACGAGCAGTACTTC | CASSHHGRVSYEQYF
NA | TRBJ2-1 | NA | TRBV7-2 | TGTGCCAGCAGCCCTAGTGCTAGTTCCAATGAGCAGTTCTTC | CASSPSASSNEQFF
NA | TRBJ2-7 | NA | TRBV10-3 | TGTGCCATCAGTGAGTCGAACGCAGGAGGAAGGGGCGAGCAGTACTTC | CAISESNAGGRGEQYF
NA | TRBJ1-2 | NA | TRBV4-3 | TGCGCCAGCAGCCCGCAACAGAGGGGCGGCTACACCTTC | CASSPQQRGGYTF
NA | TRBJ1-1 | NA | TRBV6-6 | TGTGCCAGCAGTTCTTTTCAAGGGCCAGCTTTCTTT | CASSSFQGPAFF
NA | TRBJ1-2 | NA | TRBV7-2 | TGTGCCAGCAGCTTATATGGCACCGGCTACACCTTC | CASSLYGTGYTF
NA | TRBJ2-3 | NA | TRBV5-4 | TGTGCCAGCAGCCCTGGCGGTGCCTACGCCAATACGCAGTATTTT | CASSPGGAYANTQYF
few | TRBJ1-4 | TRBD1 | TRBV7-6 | TGTGCCAGCAGCTCTAAGACAGGGGGATTCGAAAAACTGTTTTTT | CASSSKTGGFEKLFF
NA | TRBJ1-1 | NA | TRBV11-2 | TGTGCCAGCAGCTTAGGCGGCCCGAAAGGTGAAGCTTTCTTT | CASSLGGPKGEAFF
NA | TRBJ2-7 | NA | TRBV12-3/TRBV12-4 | TGTGCCAGCAGTCTACGTAACGAGCAGTACTTC | CASSLRNEQYF
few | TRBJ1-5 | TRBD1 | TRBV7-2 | TGTGCCAGCAGCTCGGCAGACAGGGGGCATCAGCCCCAGCATTTT | CASSSADRGHQPQHF